Described below is a single T cell receptor beta chain sequence and its context. Its binding antigen is unknown. Base-call qualities are not available, and no considerably larger clone is one nucleotide away. The data originate from a study of shared clonotypes between healthy human individuals (TCRdb year 2020). Regarding the complete study: A few men and two women, aged 18 to 49 years, made up the cohort. For each donor, CD4 naive and CD4 memory were each given three plates, CD8 naive was given two plates, and CD8 memory was given one plate. The study deeply sequenced blood TCR repertoires of about five healthy adults to estimate repertoire size and the extent of clonotype sharing between individuals. Different laboratories and diverse techniques were used to prepare libraries and sequence TCR repertoires, to increase sequencing depth and limit assay-specific biases. Between about 0.85 and 9.5 billion PBMCs per donor were obtained by leukapheresis. Study-wide findings and limitations: Across a handful of donors, around 5% of naive CD4, 3% to 4% of naive CD8, 2% to 2.5% of memory CD4, and 0.4% of memory CD8 clonotypes were shared. Because the study included a small number of donors, the genetic and exposure-history diversity represented was limited. Higher generation probabilities were observed for clonotypes shared by all four sorted-subset donors than for non-shared clonotypes. Based on pairwise subsampling, the degree of clonotype sharing among donors was expected to be affected by sequencing depth. Estimated clonotype richness was generally larger for naive than for memory subsets. Rarefaction of sorted-subset datasets indicated incomplete sequencing despite the large sequencing depth. Only blood was sampled, and tissue TCR repertoires likely differ from those in blood.

V sheds 0 bases and J sheds 2 bases, leaving 8 bases between their ends. Reading from cysteine to phenylalanine, the CDR3 counts 15 amino acids. Only the CDR3 DNA is retained, 45 bases long and in frame from the first base. Based on the germline V gene (reference sequence), the CDR1 and CDR2 sequences are LNHNV and YYDKDF. The donors were healthy, HIV-negative adults who had no recently reported acute infections or vaccinations. Every donor was a Caucasian adult living in Nashville, Tennessee, USA. CD4+ T cells were enriched by magnetic negative selection, after which naive cells were positively selected on CD45RA and the negative fraction was taken as the memory subset. Blood was obtained by leukapheresis, after which PBMCs were separated by Ficoll-Histopaque density gradient centrifugation and cryopreserved in liquid nitrogen vapor phase. Analytical flow cytometry was used to check the purity and quantity of each magnetically sorted T cell population. Genomic DNA was isolated from each sorted fraction and quantified by UV absorbance on a Nanodrop 2000c.

Using the deep immunoSEQ assay, multiplex PCR amplified TCR CDR3 regions from genomic DNA. Extracted genomic DNA from each cell subset was distributed evenly across all wells of several immunoSEQ 96-well plates, and each plate was treated as a replicate. For sorted subsets, 200 ng of genomic DNA, equivalent to some 33,000 T cell genomes, went into each replicate PCR. The purified libraries were quantified using a Qubit 3.0 fluorometer, sized with a Bioanalyzer 2100, and then quantified again using the KAPA Library Quantification kit. A separate single-read 150-cycle Illumina NextSeq 550 flow cell was used to sequence each immunoSEQ 96-well plate. Turning to the authors' computational methods: Because the immunoSEQ output included only junctional sequences and no quality scores, the filtering could not be the same as the filtering used for full-length reads. To assign V/J genes and CDR3, sequences were annotated against IMGT germline references using PyIR, a Python wrapper for IgBLAST v1.9. Reads were filtered out if the reads had weak V/J assignments (E-value above 1e-6), no CDR3, stop codons, out-of-frame junctions, or ambiguous translated residues. A V3J clonotype was defined by an identical inferred V gene, J gene, and CDR3 amino acid sequence. To compute the percentage overlap between repertoires, the number of shared unique clonotypes was divided by the size of the smaller repertoire. Richness of each repertoire was evaluated using RTK rarefaction, the Chao1 estimator, and Recon v2.1 estimates of unobserved clonotypes. For all TCRbeta clonotypes obtained by the gDNA method from four donors, generation probabilities were computed with OLGA. This is the immuneACCESS table as TCRdb keeps it, with only in-frame sequences that have V and J called. A part of the clones is gone; compared with another copy, unresolved V genes explain less than half, and the rest is unexplained. From that table come the V and J calls and clone size; the DNA was used to work out D and trimming. For this sample the table gives over a million clones, of which 75% to 85% were detected only once. Around 0.61% of the sample is in the top ten clones.

Sequencing used memory CD4+ T cells from PBMCs. The sample's cell subset or site label, in plain terms: CD45RA-negative fraction. This chain is built from TRBV15 and TRBJ1-5; TRBD1 might be the D gene, on 5 matching bases. The TCR originated in a man between 18 and 35 years old in good health. Some clones in this sample may be carry-over from other donors' samples. The CDR3 is CATSRDRVGNQPQHF. DNA sequence: TGTGCCACCAGCAGAGACAGGGTTGGCAATCAGCCCCAGCATTTT.